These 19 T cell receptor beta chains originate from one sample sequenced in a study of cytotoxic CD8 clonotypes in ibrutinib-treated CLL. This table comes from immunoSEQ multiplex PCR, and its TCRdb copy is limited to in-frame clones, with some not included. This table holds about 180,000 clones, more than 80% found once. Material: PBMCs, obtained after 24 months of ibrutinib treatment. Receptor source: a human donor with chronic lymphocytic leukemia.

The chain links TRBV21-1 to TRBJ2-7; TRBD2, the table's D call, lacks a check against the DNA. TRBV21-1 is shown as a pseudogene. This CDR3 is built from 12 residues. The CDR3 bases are TGTGCCAGCAGCAAAAGGACTTACGAGCAGTACTTC. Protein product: CASSKRTYEQYF.

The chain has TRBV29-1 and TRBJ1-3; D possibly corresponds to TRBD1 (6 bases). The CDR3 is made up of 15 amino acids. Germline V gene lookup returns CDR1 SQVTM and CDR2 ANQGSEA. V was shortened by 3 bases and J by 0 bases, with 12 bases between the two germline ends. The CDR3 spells CSVEWGHYSGNTIYF. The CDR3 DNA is TGCAGCGTTGAGTGGGGACACTACTCTGGAAACACCATATATTTT.

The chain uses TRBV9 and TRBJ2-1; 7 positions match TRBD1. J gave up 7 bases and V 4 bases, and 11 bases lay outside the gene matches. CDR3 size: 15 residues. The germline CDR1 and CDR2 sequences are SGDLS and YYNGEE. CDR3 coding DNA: TGTGCCAGCAGCCCCCCGGACAGGTCATCTAATGAGCAGTTCTTC. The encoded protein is CASSPPDRSSNEQFF.

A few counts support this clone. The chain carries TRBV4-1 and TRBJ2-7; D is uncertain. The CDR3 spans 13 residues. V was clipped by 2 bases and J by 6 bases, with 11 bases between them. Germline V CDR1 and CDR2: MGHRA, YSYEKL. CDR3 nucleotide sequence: TGCGCCAGCAGCCAACAGGCCTGGGGCGAGCAGTACTTC. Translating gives CASSQQAWGEQYF.

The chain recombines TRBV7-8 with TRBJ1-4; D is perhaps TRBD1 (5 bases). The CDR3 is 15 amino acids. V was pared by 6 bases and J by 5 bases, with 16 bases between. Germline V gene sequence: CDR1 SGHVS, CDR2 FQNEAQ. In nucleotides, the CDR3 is TGTGCCAGCAGAAGCGGGGGGGGAGGCAATGAAAAACTGTTTTTT. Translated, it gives CASRSGGGGNEKLFF.

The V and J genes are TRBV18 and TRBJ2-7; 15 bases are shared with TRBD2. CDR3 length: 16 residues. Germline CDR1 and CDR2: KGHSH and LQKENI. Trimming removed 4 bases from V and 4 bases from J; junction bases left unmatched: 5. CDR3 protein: CASSHPGLAGGYEQYF. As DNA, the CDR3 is TGTGCCAGCTCACATCCGGGACTAGCGGGAGGTTACGAGCAGTACTTC.

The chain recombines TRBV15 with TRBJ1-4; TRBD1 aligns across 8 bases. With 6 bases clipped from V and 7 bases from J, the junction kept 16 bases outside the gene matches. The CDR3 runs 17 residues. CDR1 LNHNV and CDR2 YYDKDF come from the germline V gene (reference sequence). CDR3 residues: CATSNQNPPGGSEKLFF. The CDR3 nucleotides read TGTGCCACCAGTAATCAAAATCCACCAGGGGGCAGTGAAAAACTGTTTTTT.

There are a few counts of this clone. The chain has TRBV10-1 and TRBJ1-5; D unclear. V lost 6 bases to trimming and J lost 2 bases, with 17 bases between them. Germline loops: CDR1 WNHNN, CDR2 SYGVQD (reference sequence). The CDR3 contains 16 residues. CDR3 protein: CASRSRPPGGNQPQHF. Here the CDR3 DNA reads TGCGCCAGCAGGTCCCGTCCCCCCGGTGGCAATCAGCCCCAGCATTTT.

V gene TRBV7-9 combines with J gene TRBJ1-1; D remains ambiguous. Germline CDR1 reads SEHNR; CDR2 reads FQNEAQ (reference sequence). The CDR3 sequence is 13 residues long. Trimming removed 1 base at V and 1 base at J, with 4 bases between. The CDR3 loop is CASSLESNTEAFF. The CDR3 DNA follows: TGTGCCAGCAGCTTAGAATCGAACACTGAAGCTTTCTTT.

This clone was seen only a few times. The CDR3 protein is CASSAAGRSYEQYF. DNA for the CDR3: TGTGCCAGCAGTGCTGCGGGCCGCTCCTACGAGCAGTACTTC. This chain connects TRBV6-1 to TRBJ2-7; D may be TRBD2 (5 bases). CDR3 length: 14 residues. The germline V gene encodes CDR1 MNHNS and CDR2 SASEGT. Trimming shortened V by 4 bases and J by 0 bases, and 10 bases separated the two germline ends.

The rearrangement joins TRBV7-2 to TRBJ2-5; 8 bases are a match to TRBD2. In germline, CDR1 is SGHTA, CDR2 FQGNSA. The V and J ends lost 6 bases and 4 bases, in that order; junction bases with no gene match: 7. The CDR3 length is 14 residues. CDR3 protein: CASRTGGPVETQYF. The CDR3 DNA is TGTGCCAGCAGAACGGGGGGGCCCGTAGAGACCCAGTACTTC.

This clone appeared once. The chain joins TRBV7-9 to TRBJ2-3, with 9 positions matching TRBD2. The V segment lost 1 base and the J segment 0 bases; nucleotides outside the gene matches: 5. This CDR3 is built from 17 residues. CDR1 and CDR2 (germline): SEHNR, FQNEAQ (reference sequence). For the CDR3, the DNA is TGTGCCAGCAGCTTAGGAGCGGGGGGCCTCAGCACAGATACGCAGTATTTT. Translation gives CASSLGAGGLSTDTQYF.

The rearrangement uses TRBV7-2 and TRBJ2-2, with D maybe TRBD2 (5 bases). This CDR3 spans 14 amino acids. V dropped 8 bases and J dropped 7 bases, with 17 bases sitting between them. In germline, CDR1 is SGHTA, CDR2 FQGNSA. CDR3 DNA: TGTGCCAGCGCCCTTTCGGGGTTTGGCGGGGAGCTGTTTTTT. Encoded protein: CASALSGFGGELFF.

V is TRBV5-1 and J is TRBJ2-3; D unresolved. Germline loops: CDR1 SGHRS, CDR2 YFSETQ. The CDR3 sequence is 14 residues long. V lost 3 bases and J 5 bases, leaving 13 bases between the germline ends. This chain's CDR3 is CASSWSPSRDTQYF. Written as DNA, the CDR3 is TGCGCCAGCAGCTGGTCTCCCTCCCGAGATACGCAGTATTTT.

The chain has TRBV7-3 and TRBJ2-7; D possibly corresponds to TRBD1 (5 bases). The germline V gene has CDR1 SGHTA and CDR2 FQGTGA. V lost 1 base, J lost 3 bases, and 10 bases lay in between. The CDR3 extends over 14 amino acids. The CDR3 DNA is TGTGCCAGCAGCTTAAGTGGGGCCGTCTACGAGCAGTACTTC. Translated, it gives CASSLSGAVYEQYF.

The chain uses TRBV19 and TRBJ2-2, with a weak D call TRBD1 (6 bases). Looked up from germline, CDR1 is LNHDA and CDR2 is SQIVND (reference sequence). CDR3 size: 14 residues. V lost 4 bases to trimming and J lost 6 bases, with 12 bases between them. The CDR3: CASSSRTGSGELFF. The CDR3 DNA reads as TGTGCCAGTAGTAGCAGAACAGGGTCCGGGGAGCTGTTTTTT. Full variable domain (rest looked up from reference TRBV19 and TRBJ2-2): DGGITQSPKYLFRKEGQNVTLSCEQNLNHDAMYWYRQDPGQGLRLIYYSQIVNDFQKGDIAEGYSVSREKKESFPLTVTSAQKNPTAFYLCASSSRTGSGELFFGEGSRLTVL.

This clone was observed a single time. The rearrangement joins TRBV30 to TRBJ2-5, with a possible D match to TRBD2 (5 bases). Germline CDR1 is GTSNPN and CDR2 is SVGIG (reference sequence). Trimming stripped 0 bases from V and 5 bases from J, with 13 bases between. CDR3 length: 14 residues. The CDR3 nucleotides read TGTGCCTGGAGTGTTGTGGGAGTCGCCGAGACCCAGTACTTC. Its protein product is CAWSVVGVAETQYF.

CDR3 sequence reads: CASSQGRGREAFF. As DNA, the CDR3 is TGTGCCAGCAGCCAAGGCAGGGGGCGCGAAGCTTTCTTT. The genes are TRBV14 and TRBJ1-1; 8 nucleotides match TRBD1. Germline V gene sequence: CDR1 SGHDN, CDR2 FVKESK. The length of the CDR3 is 13 residues. The J segment lost 8 bases and the V segment lost 1 base, leaving 3 bases of the junction unmatched. The variable domain in full, with the rest retrieved from reference TRBV14 and TRBJ1-1, is EAGVTQFPSHSVIEKGQTVTLRCDPISGHDNLYWYRRVMGKEIKFLLHFVKESKQDESGMPNNRFLAERTGGTYSTLKVQPAELEDSGVYFCASSQGRGREAFFGQGTRLTVV.

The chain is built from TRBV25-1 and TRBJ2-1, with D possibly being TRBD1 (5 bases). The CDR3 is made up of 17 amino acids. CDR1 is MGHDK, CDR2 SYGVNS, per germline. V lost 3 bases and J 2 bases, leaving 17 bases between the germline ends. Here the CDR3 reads CASSDTGVLGPYNEQFF. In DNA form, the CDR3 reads TGTGCCAGCAGTGATACAGGAGTGCTCGGCCCCTACAATGAGCAGTTCTTC.